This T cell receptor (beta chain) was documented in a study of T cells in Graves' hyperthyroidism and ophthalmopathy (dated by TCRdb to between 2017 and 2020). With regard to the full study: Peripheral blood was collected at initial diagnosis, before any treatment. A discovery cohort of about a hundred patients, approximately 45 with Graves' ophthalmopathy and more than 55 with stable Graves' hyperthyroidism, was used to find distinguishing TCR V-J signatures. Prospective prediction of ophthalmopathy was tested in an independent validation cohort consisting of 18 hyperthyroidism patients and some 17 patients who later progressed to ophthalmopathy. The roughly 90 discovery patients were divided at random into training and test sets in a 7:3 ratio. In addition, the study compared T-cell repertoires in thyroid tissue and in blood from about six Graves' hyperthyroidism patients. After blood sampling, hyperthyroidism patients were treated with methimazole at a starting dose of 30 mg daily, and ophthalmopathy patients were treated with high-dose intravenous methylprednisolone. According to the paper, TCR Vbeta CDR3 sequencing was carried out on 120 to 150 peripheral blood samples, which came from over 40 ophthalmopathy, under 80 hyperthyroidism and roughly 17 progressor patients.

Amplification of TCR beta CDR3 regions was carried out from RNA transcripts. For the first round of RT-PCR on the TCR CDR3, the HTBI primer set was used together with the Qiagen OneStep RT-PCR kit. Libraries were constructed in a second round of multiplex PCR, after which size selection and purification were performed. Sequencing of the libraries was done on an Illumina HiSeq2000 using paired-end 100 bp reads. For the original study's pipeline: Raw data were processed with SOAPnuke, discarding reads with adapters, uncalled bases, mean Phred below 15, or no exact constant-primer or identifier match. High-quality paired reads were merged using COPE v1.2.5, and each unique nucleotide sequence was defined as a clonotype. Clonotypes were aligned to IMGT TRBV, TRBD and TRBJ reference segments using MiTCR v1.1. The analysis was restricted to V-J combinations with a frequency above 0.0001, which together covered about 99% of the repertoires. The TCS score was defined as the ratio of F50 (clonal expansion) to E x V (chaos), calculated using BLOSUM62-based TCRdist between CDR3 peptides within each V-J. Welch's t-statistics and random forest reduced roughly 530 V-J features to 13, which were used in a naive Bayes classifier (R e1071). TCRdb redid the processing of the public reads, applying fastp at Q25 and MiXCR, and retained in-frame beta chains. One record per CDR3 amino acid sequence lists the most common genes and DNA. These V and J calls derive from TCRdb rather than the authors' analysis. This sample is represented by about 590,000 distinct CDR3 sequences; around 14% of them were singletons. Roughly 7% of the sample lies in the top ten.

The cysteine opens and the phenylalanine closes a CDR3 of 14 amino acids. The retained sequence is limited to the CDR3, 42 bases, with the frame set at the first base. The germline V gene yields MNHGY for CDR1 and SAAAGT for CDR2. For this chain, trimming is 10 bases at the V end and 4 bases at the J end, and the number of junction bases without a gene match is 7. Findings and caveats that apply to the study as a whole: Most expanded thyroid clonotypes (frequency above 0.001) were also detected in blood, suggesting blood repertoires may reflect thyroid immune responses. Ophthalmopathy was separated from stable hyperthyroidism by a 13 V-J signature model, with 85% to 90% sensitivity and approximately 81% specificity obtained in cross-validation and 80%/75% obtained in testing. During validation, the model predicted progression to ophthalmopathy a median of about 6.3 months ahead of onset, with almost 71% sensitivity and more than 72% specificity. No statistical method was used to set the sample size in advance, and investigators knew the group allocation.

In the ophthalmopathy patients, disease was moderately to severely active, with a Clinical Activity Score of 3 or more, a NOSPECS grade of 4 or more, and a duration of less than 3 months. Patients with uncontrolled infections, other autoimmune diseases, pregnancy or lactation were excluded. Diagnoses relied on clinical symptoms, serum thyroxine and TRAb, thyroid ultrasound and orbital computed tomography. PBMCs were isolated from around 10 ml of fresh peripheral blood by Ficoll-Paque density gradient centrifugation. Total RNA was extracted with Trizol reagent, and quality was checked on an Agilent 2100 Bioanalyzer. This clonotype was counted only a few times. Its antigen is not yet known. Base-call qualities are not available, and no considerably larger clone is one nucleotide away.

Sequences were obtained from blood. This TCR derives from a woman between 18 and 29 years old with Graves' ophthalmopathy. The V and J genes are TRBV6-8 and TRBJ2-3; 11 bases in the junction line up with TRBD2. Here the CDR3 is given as CATGSGRAPDTQYF. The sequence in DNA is TGTGCCACCGGTAGCGGGAGGGCCCCAGATACGCAGTATTTT.